This TCR beta chain was captured by sequencing in a study of shared clonotypes between healthy human individuals (dated by TCRdb to the early 2020s). Some background on the complete study: The cohort included three men and a couple of women between 18 and 49 years of age. The study deeply sequenced blood TCR repertoires of about 5 healthy adults to estimate repertoire size and the extent of clonotype sharing between individuals. Libraries were prepared and TCR repertoires were sequenced by different laboratories using diverse techniques, in order to increase sequencing depth and limit assay-specific biases. For each donor, CD4 naive and CD4 memory were each given three plates, CD8 naive was given two plates, and CD8 memory was given one plate. Between about 0.94 and 10 billion PBMCs per donor were obtained by leukapheresis. Study-wide conclusions, independent of this receptor: Because the study included a small number of donors, the genetic and exposure-history diversity represented was limited. Only blood was sampled, and tissue TCR repertoires likely differ from those in blood. Rarefaction of sorted-subset datasets indicated incomplete sequencing despite the large sequencing depth. Naive subsets generally had larger estimated clonotype richness than memory subsets did. Pairwise subsampling led to the expectation that sequencing depth would affect the degree of clonotype sharing among donors. Sharing across four donors was observed for about 4.8% of naive CD4, about 3.2% of naive CD8, roughly 2.4% of memory CD4, and about 0.38% of memory CD8 clonotypes. Higher generation probabilities were observed for clonotypes shared by all four sorted-subset donors than for non-shared clonotypes.

Points on this clone: Which antigen it targets is not known. There are no base qualities to consult, and no much larger clone falls within one base.

Using the deep immunoSEQ assay, TCR CDR3 regions were amplified from genomic DNA by multiplex PCR. Extracted genomic DNA from each cell subset was spread evenly across all wells of several immunoSEQ 96-well plates, with each plate serving as a replicate. For sorted subsets, approximately 200 ng of genomic DNA, equivalent to about 30,000 T cell genomes, went into each replicate PCR. The purified libraries were quantified using a Qubit 3.0 fluorometer, sized with a Bioanalyzer 2100, and then quantified again using the KAPA Library Quantification kit. A separate single-read 150-cycle Illumina NextSeq 550 flow cell was used to sequence each immunoSEQ 96-well plate. Per the original workflow: The immunoSEQ output contained only junctional sequences without quality scores, so filtering could not match that applied to full-length reads. Sequences were annotated with PyIR, a Python wrapper for IgBLAST v1.9, using IMGT germline references to assign V/J genes and CDR3. Reads were filtered out if the reads had weak V/J assignments (E-value above 1e-6), no CDR3, stop codons, out-of-frame junctions, or ambiguous translated residues. V3J clonotypes were defined by identical inferred V gene, J gene, and CDR3 amino acid sequence. Percentage overlap between repertoires was calculated by dividing the number of shared unique clonotypes by the size of the smaller repertoire. RTK rarefaction, the Chao1 estimator, and Recon v2.1 estimates of unobserved clonotypes were used to assess repertoire richness. For all TCRbeta clonotypes obtained by the gDNA method from a handful of donors, generation probabilities were computed with OLGA. TCRdb retrieved this table from immuneACCESS and kept in-frame rearrangements only. Not all clones are present; in checked studies, unresolved V genes account for under half, and no reason is known for the remainder. That table gives V, J and clone size, and the DNA gave D and trimming. This sample comprises about 2,200,000 clones, about 92% of them detected only once. The ten largest clones capture 1.5% to 2% of the sample.

CD8 naive samples were CD45RO-negative cells positively selected for CCR7, giving a CD45RA+CCR7+ population that excluded TemRA cells. Donors were healthy HIV-negative adults with no recently reported acute infections or vaccinations. Every donor was a Caucasian adult living in Nashville, Tennessee, USA. Blood was collected by leukapheresis, and PBMCs were isolated by Ficoll-Histopaque density gradient centrifugation and then cryopreserved in liquid nitrogen vapor phase. Analytical flow cytometry was used to check the purity and quantity of every magnetically sorted T cell population. Genomic DNA was isolated from every sorted fraction and measured by UV absorbance on a Nanodrop 2000c. The germline ends are 14 bases apart after V is trimmed by 5 bases and J by 1 base. From the germline V gene, CDR1 is SGHAT and CDR2 is FQNNGV. Reading from cysteine to phenylalanine, the CDR3 counts 15 amino acids. Only CDR3 DNA remains: 45 bases, in frame from the first base.

The clonotype was recovered from a man between 18 and 35 years old in good health. Some clones in this sample may be carry-over from other donors' samples. Sequencing was done on a sample of naive CD8+ T cells from PBMCs. The cell subset or site label corresponds to: CD45RA+CCR7+. In this chain, TRBV11-2 is recombined with TRBJ1-1; the D gene is not confidently resolved. For the CDR3, the sequence is CASSPWGGPNTEAFF. Read as DNA, the sequence is TGTGCCAGCAGCCCGTGGGGAGGGCCGAACACTGAAGCTTTCTTT.